The next 3 T cell receptor beta chains were all read from a single sample in a study of graft-versus-host responses after intestinal transplantation. These receptors are not linked to any known antigen. Only in-frame clones appear in the TCRdb table, and some are missing; sequencing was by immunoSEQ multiplex PCR. The sample records approximately 97,000 clones, 91% being singletons. Sequenced material: unstimulated CD4+ T cells sorted from spleen or lymph node cells, taken before transplant. These TCRs come from a human donor who was the organ donor for an intestinal transplant.

The rearrangement uses TRBV5-4 and TRBJ2-3, with D unclear. Trimming took off 0 bases at V and 1 base at J, with 6 bases between the two ends. Per the germline V gene, CDR1 is SGHNT and CDR2 is YYREEE (reference sequence). The CDR3 sequence is 14 residues long. The CDR3 DNA reads as TGTGCCAGCAGCTTGGGGGCTGGCACAGATACGCAGTATTTT. Translation gives CASSLGAGTDTQYF.

CDR3 residues: CASMGGAGANVLTF. The CDR3 DNA follows: TGTGCCAGCATGGGGGGGGCCGGGGCCAACGTCCTGACTTTC. This chain connects TRBV6-5 to TRBJ2-6; possible D gene TRBD2, 7 bases. V was cut by 7 bases and J by 4 bases, with 11 bases left in between. Germline lookup yields CDR1 MNHEY and CDR2 SVGAGI. This CDR3 has 14 residues.

V gene TRBV28 combines with J gene TRBJ2-3, with 7 bases aligning to TRBD1. J lost 11 bases, V lost 1 base, and 6 bases had no gene match. Germline V gene lookup returns CDR1 MDHEN and CDR2 SYDVKM. This CDR3 region has 13 residues. CDR3 loop: CASSLSTGWVQYF. DNA for the CDR3: TGTGCCAGCAGTTTATCGACAGGGTGGGTGCAGTATTTT. The full variable domain, rest sourced from reference TRBV28 and TRBJ2-3, is DVKVTQSSRYLVKRTGEKVFLECVQDMDHENMFWYRQDPGLGLRLIYFSYDVKMKEKGDIPEGYSVSREKKERFSLILESASTNQTSMYLCASSLSTGWVQYFGPGTRLTVL.